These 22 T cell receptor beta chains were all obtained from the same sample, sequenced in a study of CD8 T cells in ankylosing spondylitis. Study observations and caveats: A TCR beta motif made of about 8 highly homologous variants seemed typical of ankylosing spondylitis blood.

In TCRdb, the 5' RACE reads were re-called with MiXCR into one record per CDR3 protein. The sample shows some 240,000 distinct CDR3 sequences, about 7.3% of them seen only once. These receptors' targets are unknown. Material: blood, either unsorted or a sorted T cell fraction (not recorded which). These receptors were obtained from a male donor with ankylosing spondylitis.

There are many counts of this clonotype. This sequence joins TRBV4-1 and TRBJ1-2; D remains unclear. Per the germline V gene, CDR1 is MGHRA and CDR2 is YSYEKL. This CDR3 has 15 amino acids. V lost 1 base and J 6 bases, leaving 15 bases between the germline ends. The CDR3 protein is CASSQVKQLNDGYTF. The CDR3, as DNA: TGCGCCAGCAGCCAAGTAAAACAGTTAAACGATGGCTACACCTTC.

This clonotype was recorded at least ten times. CDR3 coding DNA: TGCAGTGCTAGAGAACAGGGAACTTACGAGCAGTACTTC. Amino acids: CSAREQGTYEQYF. V usage is TRBV20-1 and J usage is TRBJ2-7; D perhaps matches TRBD1 (6 bases). CDR1 DFQATT and CDR2 SNEGSKA come from the germline V gene (reference sequence). The CDR3 covers 13 residues. The germline V and J ends were trimmed by 0 bases and 4 bases, with 10 bases remaining between them.

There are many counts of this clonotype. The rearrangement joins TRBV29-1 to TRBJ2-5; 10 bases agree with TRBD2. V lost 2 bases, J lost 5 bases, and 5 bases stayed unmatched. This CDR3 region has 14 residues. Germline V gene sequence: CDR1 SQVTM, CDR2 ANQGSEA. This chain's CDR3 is CSVEHSSGGETQYF. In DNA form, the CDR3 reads TGCAGCGTTGAACATTCTAGCGGGGGTGAGACCCAGTACTTC.

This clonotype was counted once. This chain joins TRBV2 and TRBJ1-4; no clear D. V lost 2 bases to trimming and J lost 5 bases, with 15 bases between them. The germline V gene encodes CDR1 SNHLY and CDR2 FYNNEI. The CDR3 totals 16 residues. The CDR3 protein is CASSESYSALNEKLFF. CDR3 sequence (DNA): TGTGCCAGCAGTGAATCCTACAGCGCCTTAAATGAAAAACTGTTTTTT.

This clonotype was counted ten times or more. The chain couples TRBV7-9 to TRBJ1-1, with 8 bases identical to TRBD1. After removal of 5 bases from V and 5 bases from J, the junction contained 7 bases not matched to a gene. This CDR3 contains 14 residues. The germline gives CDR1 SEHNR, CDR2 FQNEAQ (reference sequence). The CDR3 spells CASSPWTGLTEAFF. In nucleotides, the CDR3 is TGTGCCAGCAGCCCATGGACAGGGTTGACTGAAGCTTTCTTT.

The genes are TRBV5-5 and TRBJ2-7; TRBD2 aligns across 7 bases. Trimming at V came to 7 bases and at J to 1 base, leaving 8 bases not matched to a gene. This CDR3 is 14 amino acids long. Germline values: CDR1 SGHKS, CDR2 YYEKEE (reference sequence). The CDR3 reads CASSGTMTSYEQYF. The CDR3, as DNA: TGTGCCAGCTCCGGGACTATGACTTCCTACGAGCAGTACTTC.

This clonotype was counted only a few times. CDR3 sequence (DNA): TGTGCCAGCAGTTCTTTCGGGGGGGAGACCCAGTACTTC. Translation: CASSSFGGETQYF. V usage is TRBV27 and J usage is TRBJ2-5, with 7 bases lining up with TRBD2. The CDR3 totals 13 residues. Per germline, CDR1 MNHEY and CDR2 SMNVEV (reference sequence). V shed 4 bases, J shed 5 bases, and the junction held 4 bases outside the gene matches.

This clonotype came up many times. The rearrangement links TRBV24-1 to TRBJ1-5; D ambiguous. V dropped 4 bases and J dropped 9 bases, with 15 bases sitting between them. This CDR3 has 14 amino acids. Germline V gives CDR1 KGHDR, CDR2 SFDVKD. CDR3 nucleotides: TGTGCCACCAGTGAAGTCGGAGGTCTTGGGCCCCAGCATTTT. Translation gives CATSEVGGLGPQHF.

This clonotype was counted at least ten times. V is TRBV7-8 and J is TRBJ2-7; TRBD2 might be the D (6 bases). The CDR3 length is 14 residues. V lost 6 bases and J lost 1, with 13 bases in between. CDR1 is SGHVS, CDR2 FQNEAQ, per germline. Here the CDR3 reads CASSSPGTSYEQYF. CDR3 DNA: TGTGCCAGCAGTTCCCCCGGGACTTCCTACGAGCAGTACTTC.

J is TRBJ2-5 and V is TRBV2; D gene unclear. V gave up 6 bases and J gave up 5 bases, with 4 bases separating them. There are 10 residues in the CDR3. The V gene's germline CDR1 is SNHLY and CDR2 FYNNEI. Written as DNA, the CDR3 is TGTGCCAGCAGAATGGAGACCCAGTACTTC. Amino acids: CASRMETQYF.

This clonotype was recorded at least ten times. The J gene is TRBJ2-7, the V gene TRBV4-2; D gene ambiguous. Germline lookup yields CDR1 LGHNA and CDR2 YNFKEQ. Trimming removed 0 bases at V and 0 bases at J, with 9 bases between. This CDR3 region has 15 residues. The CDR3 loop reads CASSQEPVSSYEQYF. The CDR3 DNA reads TGTGCCAGCAGCCAAGAACCTGTAAGCTCCTACGAGCAGTACTTC.

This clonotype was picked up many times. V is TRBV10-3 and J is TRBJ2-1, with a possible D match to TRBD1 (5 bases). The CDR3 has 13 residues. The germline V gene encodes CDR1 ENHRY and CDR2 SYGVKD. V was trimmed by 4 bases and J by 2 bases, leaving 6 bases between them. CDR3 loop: CAISGTTYNEQFF. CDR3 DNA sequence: TGTGCCATCAGTGGGACAACCTACAATGAGCAGTTCTTC.

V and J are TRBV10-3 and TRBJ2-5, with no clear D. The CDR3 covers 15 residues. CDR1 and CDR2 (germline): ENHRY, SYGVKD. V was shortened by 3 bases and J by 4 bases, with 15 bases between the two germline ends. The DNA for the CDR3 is TGTGCCATCAGTGACCTCCTTACCGTTGGAGAGACCCAGTACTTC. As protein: CAISDLLTVGETQYF.

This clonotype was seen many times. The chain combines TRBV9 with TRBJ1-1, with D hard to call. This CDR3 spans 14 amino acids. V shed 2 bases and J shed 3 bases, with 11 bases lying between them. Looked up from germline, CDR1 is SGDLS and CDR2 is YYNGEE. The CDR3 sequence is CASSVMVSHTEAFF. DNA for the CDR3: TGTGCCAGCAGCGTCATGGTTTCCCACACTGAAGCTTTCTTT.

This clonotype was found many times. CDR3 nucleotides: TGCAGTGCTTACAGGGAGTTTGGCTATGGCTACACCTTC. This codes for CSAYREFGYGYTF. The V call is TRBV20-1, the J call TRBJ1-2; the D gene is possibly TRBD1 (6 bases). V was shortened by 5 bases and J by 4 bases, with 14 bases between the two germline ends. This CDR3 is 13 amino acids long. The germline CDR1 and CDR2 sequences are DFQATT and SNEGSKA (reference sequence).

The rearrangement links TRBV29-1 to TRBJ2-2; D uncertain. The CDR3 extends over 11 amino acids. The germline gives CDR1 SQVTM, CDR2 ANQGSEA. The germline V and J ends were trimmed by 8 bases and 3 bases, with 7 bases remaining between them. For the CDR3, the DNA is TGCAGCTCTCTCTACACCGGGGAGCTGTTTTTT. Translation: CSSLYTGELFF.

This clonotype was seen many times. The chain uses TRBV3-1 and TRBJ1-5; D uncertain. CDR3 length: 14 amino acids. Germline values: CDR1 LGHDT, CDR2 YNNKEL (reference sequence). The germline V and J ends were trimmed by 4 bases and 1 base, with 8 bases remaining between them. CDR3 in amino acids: CASSLGRSNQPQHF. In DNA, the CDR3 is TGTGCCAGCAGCCTGGGGAGGAGCAATCAGCCCCAGCATTTT.

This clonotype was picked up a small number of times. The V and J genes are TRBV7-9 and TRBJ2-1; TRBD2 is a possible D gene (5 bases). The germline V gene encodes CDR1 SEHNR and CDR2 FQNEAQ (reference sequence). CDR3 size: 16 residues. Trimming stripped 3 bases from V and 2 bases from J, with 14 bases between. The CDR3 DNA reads TGTGCCAGCAGCTTTAGGACTCATCCAGCCTACAATGAGCAGTTCTTC. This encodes CASSFRTHPAYNEQFF.

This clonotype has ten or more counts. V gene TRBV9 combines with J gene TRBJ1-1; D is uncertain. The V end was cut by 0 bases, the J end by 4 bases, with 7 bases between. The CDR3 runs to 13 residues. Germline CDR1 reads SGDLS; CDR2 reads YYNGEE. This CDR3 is CASSVVGFTEAFF. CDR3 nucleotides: TGTGCCAGCAGCGTAGTGGGGTTCACTGAAGCTTTCTTT.

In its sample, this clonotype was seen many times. CDR3 loop: CASSKGTLMNTEAFF. For the CDR3, the DNA is TGTGCCAGCAGCAAAGGGACACTCATGAACACTGAAGCTTTCTTT. V gene TRBV21-1 combines with J gene TRBJ1-1; the table assigns TRBD1, which was not confirmed against the DNA. TRBV21-1 is noted as a pseudogene. This CDR3 is 15 amino acids long.

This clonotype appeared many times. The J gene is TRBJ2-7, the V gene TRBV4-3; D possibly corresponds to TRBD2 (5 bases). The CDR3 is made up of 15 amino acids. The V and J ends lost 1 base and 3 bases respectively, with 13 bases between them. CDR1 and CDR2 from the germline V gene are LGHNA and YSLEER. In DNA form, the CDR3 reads TGCGCCAGCAGCCAAGGGACTCGCCCCCTCTACGAGCAGTACTTC. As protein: CASSQGTRPLYEQYF.

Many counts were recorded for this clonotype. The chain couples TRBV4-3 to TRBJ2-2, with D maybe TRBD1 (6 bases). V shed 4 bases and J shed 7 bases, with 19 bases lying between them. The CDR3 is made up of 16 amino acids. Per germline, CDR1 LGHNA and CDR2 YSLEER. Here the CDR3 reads CASSPERPGVGGELFF. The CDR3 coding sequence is TGCGCCAGCAGCCCAGAGAGGCCAGGGGTCGGCGGGGAGCTGTTTTTT.